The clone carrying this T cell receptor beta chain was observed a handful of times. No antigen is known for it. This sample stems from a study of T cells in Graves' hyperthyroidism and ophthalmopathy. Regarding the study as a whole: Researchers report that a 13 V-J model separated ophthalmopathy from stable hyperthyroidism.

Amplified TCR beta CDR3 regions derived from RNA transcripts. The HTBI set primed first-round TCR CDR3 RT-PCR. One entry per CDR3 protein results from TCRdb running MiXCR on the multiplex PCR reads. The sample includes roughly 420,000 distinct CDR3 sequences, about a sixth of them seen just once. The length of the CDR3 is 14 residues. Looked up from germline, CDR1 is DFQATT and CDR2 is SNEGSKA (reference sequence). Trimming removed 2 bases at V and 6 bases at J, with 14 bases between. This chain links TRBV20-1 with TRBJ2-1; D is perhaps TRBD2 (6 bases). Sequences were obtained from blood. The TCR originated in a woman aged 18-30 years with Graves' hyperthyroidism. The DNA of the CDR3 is TGCAGTGCTAGAAACACTGGAGGGGTCAATGAGCAGTTCTTC. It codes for CSARNTGGVNEQFF.